The rows below give T cell receptor beta chains drawn from one sample of a study of blood T cell repertoires in COVID-19. Generated by immunoSEQ multiplex PCR, the TCRdb table keeps only in-frame clones and is missing some. In the table there are approximately 65,000 clones, 80% to 90% of which are singletons. Sample: PBMCs or T cells enriched from blood (not recorded which). The receptors originated from a woman between 40 and 55 years old with acute COVID-19. Both conserved end residues are part of each CDR3. A D gene is named only where the DNA matches it firmly. For some rows the clone size is stated as once, few or many, or as a class when expanded; others skip it.

TRBV6-5,14,TRBJ1-5,.,.,TGTGCCAGCAGCGGTGCAGTCGCGGGGCAGCCCCAGCATTTT,CASSGAVAGQPQHF
TRBV27,14,TRBJ1-2,few,TRBD1,TGTGCCAGCAGAGAAACCGGGACAGTCTATGGCTACACCTTC,CASRETGTVYGYTF
TRBV5-6,15,TRBJ2-1,.,TRBD2,TGTGCCAGCACCCTCCGCAGCGGGAGGGTGGTTGAGCAGTTCTTC,CASTLRSGRVVEQFF
TRBV6-5,14,TRBJ1-6,.,.,TGTGCCAGCGGCCCGGCGGGGAGTGGTTCACCCCTCCACTTT,CASGPAGSGSPLHF
TRBV5-1,17,TRBJ2-2,.,TRBD2,TGCGCCAGCAGCCCATTAACGGGGGGGACCAACACCGGGGAGCTGTTTTTT,CASSPLTGGTNTGELFF
TRBV5-1,17,TRBJ2-1,.,TRBD2,TGCGCCAGCAGCCCAGAGGCTAGCGGGAGCTCCTACAATGAGCAGTTCTTC,CASSPEASGSSYNEQFF
TRBV6-6,19,TRBJ2-3,few,TRBD2,TGTGCCAGCAGTCGGCTGAGACTAGCGGGCTCACTGGGGGCAGATACGCAGTATTTT,CASSRLRLAGSLGADTQYF
TRBV20-1,13,TRBJ2-5,once,.,TGCAGTGCTAGTCTTGGCATTATGGAGACCCAGTACTTC,CSASLGIMETQYF
TRBV5-6,15,TRBJ2-1,.,TRBD1,TGTGCCAGCAGCTACGGGACAGGGTCCTACAATGAGCAGTTCTTC,CASSYGTGSYNEQFF
TRBV12-3/TRBV12-4,13,TRBJ1-3,.,.,TGTGCCAGCAGTTTACCGGGAAGAAACACCATATATTTT,CASSLPGRNTIYF
TRBV18,15,TRBJ2-7,.,.,TGTGCCAGCTCACCAAGATCCGACAACCAATACGAGCAGTACTTC,CASSPRSDNQYEQYF
TRBV4-1,15,TRBJ2-7,.,.,TGCGCCAGCAGCCAATTGGCTAGCTACTACTACGAGCAGTACTTC,CASSQLASYYYEQYF
TRBV4-1,18,TRBJ2-7,.,TRBD2,TGCGCCAGCAGCCAAGCTAGCGGGAGTCTCTCGCATTTGTACGAGCAGTACTTC,CASSQASGSLSHLYEQYF
TRBV6-5,14,TRBJ1-5,.,.,TGTGCCAGCACTACTCGAACAGGGAATCAGCCCCAGCATTTT,CASTTRTGNQPQHF
TRBV7-3,14,TRBJ2-1,.,TRBD2,TGTGCCAGCAGCTTAGCGGGAGACTACAATGAGCAGTTCTTC,CASSLAGDYNEQFF
TRBV6-6,14,TRBJ2-1,.,TRBD1,TGTGCCAGCAGTCCGGACAGGGTGAGCAATGAGCAGTTCTTC,CASSPDRVSNEQFF
TRBV10-3,15,TRBJ2-1,.,.,TGTGCCATCAGTGAGTCGGGCGATTCCTACAATGAGCAGTTCTTC,CAISESGDSYNEQFF
TRBV5-4,13,TRBJ2-7,.,.,TGTGCCAGCAGCTTGCGGGGCTCCTACGAGCAGTACTTC,CASSLRGSYEQYF
TRBV11-2,14,TRBJ1-1,few,TRBD1,TGTGCCAGCAGCTTACCCACAGGGGCTTCCAGAGCTTTCTTT,CASSLPTGASRAFF
TRBV7-9,16,TRBJ1-4,.,TRBD1,TGTGCCAGCAGCTTCCCGGACAGGAGGGGTAATGAAAAACTGTTTTTT,CASSFPDRRGNEKLFF
TRBV5-1,14,TRBJ2-5,.,.,TGCGCCAGCAGCCAAGGGAGCGGCCAAGAGACCCAGTACTTC,CASSQGSGQETQYF
TRBV29-1,12,TRBJ2-2,.,TRBD1,TGCAGCTTCGGACAGGGGGCCGGGGAGCTGTTTTTT,CSFGQGAGELFF
TRBV3-1/TRBV3-2,16,TRBJ2-5,.,.,TGTGCCAGCAGCGAAAGAAGGGGTTTTTACCAAGAGACCCAGTACTTC,CASSERRGFYQETQYF
TRBV6-5,14,TRBJ2-7,.,TRBD1,TGTGCCAGCAGGGACAGGGAAGGGTCCTACGAGCAGTACTTC,CASRDREGSYEQYF
TRBV6-4,16,TRBJ2-3,.,.,TGTGCCAGCAGTGAACAAGCCGCAGGCATCACAGATACGCAGTATTTT,CASSEQAAGITDTQYF
TRBV27,15,TRBJ1-6,.,TRBD1,TGTGCCAGCAGCGTAGGAGGACAGGGCGATTCACCCCTCCACTTT,CASSVGGQGDSPLHF
TRBV19,15,TRBJ2-1,.,.,TGTGCCAGTAGACCAGACAGATCCTCCTACAATGAGCAGTTCTTC,CASRPDRSSYNEQFF
TRBV5-6,14,TRBJ1-4,.,.,TGTGCCAGCAGCCCGGTCGGCGAGGGTGGAAAACTGTTTTTT,CASSPVGEGGKLFF
TRBV29-1,12,TRBJ1-2,.,.,TGCAGCTCCCGAGGGGGGGCGAAGGGCTACACCTTC,CSSRGGAKGYTF
TRBV2,14,TRBJ1-2,.,TRBD1,TGTGCCAGCACCCTTTACAGGGGAAGCTATGGCTACACCTTC,CASTLYRGSYGYTF
TRBV5-1,15,TRBJ2-1,.,TRBD2,TGCGCCAGCAGCTTGACTAGCGGGAGGCGCAATGAGCAGTTCTTC,CASSLTSGRRNEQFF
TRBV5-8,17,TRBJ1-1,.,.,TGTGCCAGCAGCCTTGCGATCTCTCTACTGAGGAACACTGAAGCTTTCTTT,CASSLAISLLRNTEAFF
TRBV7-9,14,TRBJ2-6,.,.,TGTGCATTTAACTGGCAGGCCGGGGCCAACGTCCTGACTTTC,CAFNWQAGANVLTF
TRBV5-1,17,TRBJ1-1,.,TRBD1,TGCGCCAGCAGCTGGAGCCCGACAGGGGGCATGAACACTGAAGCTTTCTTT,CASSWSPTGGMNTEAFF
TRBV19,16,TRBJ1-6,.,TRBD1,TGTGCCAGTAGCAGGGGACAGGGCGCAAATAATTCACCCCTCCACTTT,CASSRGQGANNSPLHF
TRBV4-2,16,TRBJ2-7,.,TRBD1,TGTGCCAGCAGCCAAGAATGGACAGGACTTGTTTACGAGCAGTACTTC,CASSQEWTGLVYEQYF